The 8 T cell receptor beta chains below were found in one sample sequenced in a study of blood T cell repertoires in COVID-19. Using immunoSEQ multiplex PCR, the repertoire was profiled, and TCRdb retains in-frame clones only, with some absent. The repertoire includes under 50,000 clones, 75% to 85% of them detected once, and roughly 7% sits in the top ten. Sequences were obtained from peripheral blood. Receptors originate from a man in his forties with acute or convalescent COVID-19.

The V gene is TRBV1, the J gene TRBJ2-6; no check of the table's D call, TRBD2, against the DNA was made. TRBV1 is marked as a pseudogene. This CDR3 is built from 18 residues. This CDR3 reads CTSRMSRLCTKRANVLTF. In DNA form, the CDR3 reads TGCACCAGCAGAATGTCACGTTTGTGCACAAAGCGAGCCAACGTCCTGACTTTC.

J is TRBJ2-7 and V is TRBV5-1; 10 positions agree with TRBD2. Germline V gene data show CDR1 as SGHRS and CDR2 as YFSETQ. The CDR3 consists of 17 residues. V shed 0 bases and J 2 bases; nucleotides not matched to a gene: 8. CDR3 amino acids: CASSLVSGGASTYEQYF. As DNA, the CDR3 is TGCGCCAGCAGCTTGGTGAGCGGGGGGGCTTCTACCTACGAGCAGTACTTC.

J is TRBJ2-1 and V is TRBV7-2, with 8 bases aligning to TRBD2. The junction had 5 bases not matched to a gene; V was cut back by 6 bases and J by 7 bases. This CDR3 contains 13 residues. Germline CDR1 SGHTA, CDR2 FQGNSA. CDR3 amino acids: CASSLAGSNEQFF. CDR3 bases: TGTGCCAGCAGTCTAGCGGGTTCTAATGAGCAGTTCTTC. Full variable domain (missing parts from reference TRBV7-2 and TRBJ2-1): GAGVSQSPSNKVTEKGKDVELRCDPISGHTALYWYRQSLGQGLEFLIYFQGNSAPDKSGLPSDRFSAERTGGSVSTLTIQRTQQEDSAVYLCASSLAGSNEQFFGPGTRLTVL.

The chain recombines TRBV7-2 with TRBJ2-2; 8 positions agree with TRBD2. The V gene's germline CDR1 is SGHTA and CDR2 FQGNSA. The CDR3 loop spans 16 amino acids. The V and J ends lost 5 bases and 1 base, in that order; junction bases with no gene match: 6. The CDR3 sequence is CASSRGGTLNTGELFF. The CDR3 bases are TGTGCCAGCAGCCGGGGGGGGACATTGAACACCGGGGAGCTGTTTTTT. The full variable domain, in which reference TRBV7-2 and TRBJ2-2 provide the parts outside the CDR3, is GAGVSQSPSNKVTEKGKDVELRCDPISGHTALYWYRQSLGQGLEFLIYFQGNSAPDKSGLPSDRFSAERTGGSVSTLTIQRTQQEDSAVYLCASSRGGTLNTGELFFGEGSRLTVL.

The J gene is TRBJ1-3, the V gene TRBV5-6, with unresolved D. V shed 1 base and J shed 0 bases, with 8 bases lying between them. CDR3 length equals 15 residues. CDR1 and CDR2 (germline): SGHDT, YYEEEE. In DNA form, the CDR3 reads TGTGCCAGCAGCTTGTTGTCAGTCTCTGGAAACACCATATATTTT. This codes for CASSLLSVSGNTIYF.

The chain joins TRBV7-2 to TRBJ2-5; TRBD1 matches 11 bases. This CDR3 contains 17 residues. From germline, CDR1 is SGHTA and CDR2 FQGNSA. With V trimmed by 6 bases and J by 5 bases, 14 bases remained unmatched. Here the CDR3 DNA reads TGTGCCAGCAGTAACCGGCCCGGGACAGGGGGATTGGAGACCCAGTACTTC. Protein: CASSNRPGTGGLETQYF. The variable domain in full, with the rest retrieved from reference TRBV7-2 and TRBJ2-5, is GAGVSQSPSNKVTEKGKDVELRCDPISGHTALYWYRQSLGQGLEFLIYFQGNSAPDKSGLPSDRFSAERTGGSVSTLTIQRTQQEDSAVYLCASSNRPGTGGLETQYFGPGTRLLVL.

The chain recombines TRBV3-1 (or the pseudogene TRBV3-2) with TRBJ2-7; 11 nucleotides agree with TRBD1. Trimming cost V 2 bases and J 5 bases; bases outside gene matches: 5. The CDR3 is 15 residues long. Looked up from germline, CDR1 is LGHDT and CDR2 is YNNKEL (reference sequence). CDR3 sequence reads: CASSQTGQGVHEQYF. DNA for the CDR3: TGTGCCAGCAGCCAAACGGGACAGGGGGTCCACGAGCAGTACTTC.

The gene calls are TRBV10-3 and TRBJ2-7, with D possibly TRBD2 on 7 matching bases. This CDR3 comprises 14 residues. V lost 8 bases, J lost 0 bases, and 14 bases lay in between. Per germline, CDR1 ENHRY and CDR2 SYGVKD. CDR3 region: CAIGVAGASYEQYF. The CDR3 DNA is TGTGCCATCGGAGTGGCGGGGGCCTCCTACGAGCAGTACTTC.